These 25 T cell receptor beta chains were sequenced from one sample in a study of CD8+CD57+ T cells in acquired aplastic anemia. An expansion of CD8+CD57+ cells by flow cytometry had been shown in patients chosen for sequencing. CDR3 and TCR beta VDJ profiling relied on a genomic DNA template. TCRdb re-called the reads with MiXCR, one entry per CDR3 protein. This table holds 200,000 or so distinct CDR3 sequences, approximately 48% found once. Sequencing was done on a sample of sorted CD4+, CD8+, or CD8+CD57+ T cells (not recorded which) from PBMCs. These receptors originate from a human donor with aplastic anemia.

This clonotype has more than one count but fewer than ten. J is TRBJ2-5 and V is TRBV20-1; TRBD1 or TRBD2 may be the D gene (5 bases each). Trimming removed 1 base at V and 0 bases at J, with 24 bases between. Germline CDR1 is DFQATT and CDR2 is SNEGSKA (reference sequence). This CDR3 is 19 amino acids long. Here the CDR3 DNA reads TGCAGTGCTAGAGCCCCTCGGGATCCTGGGGGAAAGTACCAAGAGACCCAGTACTTC. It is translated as CSARAPRDPGGKYQETQYF.

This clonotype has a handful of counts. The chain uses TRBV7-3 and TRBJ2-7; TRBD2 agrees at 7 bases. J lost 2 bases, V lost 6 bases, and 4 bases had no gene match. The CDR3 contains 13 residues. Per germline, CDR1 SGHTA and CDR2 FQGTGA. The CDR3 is CASSPSGTYEQYF. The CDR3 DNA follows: TGTGCCAGCAGTCCTAGCGGTACCTACGAGCAGTACTTC.

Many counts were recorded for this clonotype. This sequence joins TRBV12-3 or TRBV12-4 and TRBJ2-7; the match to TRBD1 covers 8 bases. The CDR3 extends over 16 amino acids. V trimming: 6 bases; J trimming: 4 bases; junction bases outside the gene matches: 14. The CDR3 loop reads CASRVLSRGRTYEQYF. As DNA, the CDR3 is TGTGCCAGCAGAGTCTTATCCAGGGGGCGTACGTACGAGCAGTACTTC.

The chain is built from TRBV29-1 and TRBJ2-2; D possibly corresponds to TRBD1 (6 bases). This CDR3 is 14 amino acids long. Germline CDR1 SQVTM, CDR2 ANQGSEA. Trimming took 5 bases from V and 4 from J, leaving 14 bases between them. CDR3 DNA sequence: TGCAGCGTTAAGTCAGGGGCGAGCACCGGGGAGCTGTTTTTT. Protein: CSVKSGASTGELFF.

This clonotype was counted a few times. The CDR3: CSVDGTDGNTIYF. As DNA, the CDR3 is TGCAGCGTTGACGGTACAGATGGAAACACCATATATTTT. This rearrangement joins TRBV29-1 to TRBJ1-3; D remains unclear. The germline CDR1 and CDR2 sequences are SQVTM and ANQGSEA. Deletions cut 3 bases from V and 3 bases from J, with 9 bases between. This CDR3 spans 13 amino acids.

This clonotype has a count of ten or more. This CDR3 reads CASSLSGRTYNEQFF. The DNA of the CDR3 is TGTGCCAGCAGCTTAAGCGGGAGGACCTACAATGAGCAGTTCTTC. The V gene is TRBV11-3, the J gene TRBJ2-1; the match to TRBD2 covers 9 bases. Germline values: CDR1 SGHNT, CDR2 YENEEA. CDR3 length: 15 amino acids. Germline trimming cut 2 bases from V and 2 bases from J; bases unmatched to any gene: 1.

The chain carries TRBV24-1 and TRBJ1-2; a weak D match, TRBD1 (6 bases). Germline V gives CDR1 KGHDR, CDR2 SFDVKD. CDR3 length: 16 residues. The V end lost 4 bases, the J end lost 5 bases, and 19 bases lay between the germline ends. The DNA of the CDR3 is TGTGCCACCAGTGACAGTAACGACAGGTTTGGGTATGGCTACACCTTC. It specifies CATSDSNDRFGYGYTF.

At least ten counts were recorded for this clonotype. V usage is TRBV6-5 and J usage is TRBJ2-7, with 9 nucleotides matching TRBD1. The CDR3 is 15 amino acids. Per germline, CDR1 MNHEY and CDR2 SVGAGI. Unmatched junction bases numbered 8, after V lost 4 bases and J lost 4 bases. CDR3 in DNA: TGTGCCAGCAGTTCCGCTGGGACAGGGAGGTACGAGCAGTACTTC. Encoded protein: CASSSAGTGRYEQYF.

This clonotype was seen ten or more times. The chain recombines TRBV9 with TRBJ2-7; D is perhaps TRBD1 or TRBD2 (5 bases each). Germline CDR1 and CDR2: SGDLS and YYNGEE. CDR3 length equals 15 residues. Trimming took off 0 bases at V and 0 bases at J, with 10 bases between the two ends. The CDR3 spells CASSVDGTASYEQYF. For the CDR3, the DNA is TGTGCCAGCAGCGTAGATGGGACGGCCTCCTACGAGCAGTACTTC.

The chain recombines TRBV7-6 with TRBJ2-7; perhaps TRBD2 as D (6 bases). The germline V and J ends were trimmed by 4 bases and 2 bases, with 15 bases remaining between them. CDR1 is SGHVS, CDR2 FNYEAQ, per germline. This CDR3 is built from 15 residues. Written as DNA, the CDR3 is TGTGCCAGCAGCTCCGGGGTAGCGGCTACCTACGAGCAGTACTTC. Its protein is CASSSGVAATYEQYF.

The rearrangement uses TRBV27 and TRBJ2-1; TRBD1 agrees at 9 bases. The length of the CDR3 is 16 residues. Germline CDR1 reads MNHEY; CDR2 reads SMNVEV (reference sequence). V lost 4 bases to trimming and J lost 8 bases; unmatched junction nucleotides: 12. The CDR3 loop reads CASSWGGTGSRDEQFF. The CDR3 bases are TGTGCCAGCAGTTGGGGGGGGACAGGGTCTAGGGATGAGCAGTTCTTC.

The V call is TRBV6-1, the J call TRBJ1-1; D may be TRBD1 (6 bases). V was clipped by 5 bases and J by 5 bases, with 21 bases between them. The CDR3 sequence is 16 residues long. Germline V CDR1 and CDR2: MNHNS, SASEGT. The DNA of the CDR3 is TGTGCCAGCAGTAAAACGACTAGCGGGAGGGGGACTGAAGCTTTCTTT. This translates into CASSKTTSGRGTEAFF.

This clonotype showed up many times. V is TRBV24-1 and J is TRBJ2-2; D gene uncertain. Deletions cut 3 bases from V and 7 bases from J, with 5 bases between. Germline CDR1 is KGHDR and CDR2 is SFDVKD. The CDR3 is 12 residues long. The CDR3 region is CATSDPGGELFF. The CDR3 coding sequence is TGTGCCACCAGTGATCCTGGCGGGGAGCTGTTTTTT.

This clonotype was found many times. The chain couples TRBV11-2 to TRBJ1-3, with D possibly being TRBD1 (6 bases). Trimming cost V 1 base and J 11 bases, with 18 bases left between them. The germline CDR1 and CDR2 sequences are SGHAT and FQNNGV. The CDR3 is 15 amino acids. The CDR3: CASSLVPDSGLAIYF. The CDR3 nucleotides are TGTGCCAGCAGCTTAGTCCCGGACAGCGGTCTTGCCATATATTTT.

The CDR3, as DNA: TGTGCCAGCACCTCCGGGGGACAGGGCGATGAGCAGTTCTTC. Translating gives CASTSGGQGDEQFF. The V gene is TRBV2, the J gene TRBJ2-1, with 9 bases lining up with TRBD1. CDR3 length equals 14 residues. The junction had 9 bases not matched to a gene; V was cut back by 7 bases and J by 8 bases. Looked up from germline, CDR1 is SNHLY and CDR2 is FYNNEI. Full variable domain (rest looked up from reference TRBV2 and TRBJ2-1): EPEVTQTPSHQVTQMGQEVILRCVPISNHLYFYWYRQILGQKVEFLVSFYNNEISEKSEIFDDQFSVERPDGSNFTLKIRSTKLEDSAMYFCASTSGGQGDEQFFGPGTRLTVL.

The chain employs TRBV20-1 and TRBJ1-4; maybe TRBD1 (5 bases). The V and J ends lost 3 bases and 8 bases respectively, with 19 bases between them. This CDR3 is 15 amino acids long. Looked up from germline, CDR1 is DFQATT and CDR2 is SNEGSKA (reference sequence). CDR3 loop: CSASGKGPSGEKLFF. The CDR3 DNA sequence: TGCAGTGCTAGCGGGAAGGGGCCGTCTGGCGAAAAACTGTTTTTT.

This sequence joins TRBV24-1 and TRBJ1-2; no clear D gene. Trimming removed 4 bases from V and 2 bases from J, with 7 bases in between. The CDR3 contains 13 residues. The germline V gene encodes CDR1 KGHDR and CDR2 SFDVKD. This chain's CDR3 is CATSESQNYGYTF. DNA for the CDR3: TGTGCCACCAGTGAAAGCCAGAACTATGGCTACACCTTC.

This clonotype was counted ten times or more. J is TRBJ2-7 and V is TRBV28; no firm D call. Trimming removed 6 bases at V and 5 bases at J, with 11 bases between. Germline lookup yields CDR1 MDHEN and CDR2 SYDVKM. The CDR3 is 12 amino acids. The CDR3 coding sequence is TGTGCCAGCAGCATTCCGGGTAACGAGCAGTACTTC. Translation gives CASSIPGNEQYF.

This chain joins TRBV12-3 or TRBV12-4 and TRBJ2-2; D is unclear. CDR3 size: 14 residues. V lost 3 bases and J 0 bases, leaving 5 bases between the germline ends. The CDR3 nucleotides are TGTGCCAGCAGTTTCCATGCGAACACCGGGGAGCTGTTTTTT. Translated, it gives CASSFHANTGELFF.

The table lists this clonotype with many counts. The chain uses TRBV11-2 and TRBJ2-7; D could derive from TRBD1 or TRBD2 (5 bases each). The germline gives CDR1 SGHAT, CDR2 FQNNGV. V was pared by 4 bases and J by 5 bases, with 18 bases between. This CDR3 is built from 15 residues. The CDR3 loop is CASSSKAGSIDEQYF. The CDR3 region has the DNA TGTGCCAGCAGCTCGAAGGCAGGGAGCATCGACGAGCAGTACTTC.

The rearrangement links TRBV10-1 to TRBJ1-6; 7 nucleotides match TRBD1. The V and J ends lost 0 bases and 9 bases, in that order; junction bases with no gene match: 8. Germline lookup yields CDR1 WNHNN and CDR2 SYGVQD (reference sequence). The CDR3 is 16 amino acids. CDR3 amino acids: CASSESQTGPSSPLHF. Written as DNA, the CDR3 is TGCGCCAGCAGTGAGTCCCAGACAGGGCCCAGTTCACCCCTCCACTTT.

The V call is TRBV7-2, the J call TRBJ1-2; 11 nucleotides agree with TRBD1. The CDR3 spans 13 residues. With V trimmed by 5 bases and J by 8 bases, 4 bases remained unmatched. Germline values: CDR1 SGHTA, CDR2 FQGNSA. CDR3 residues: CASSDRTGGGYTF. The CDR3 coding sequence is TGTGCCAGCAGCGACCGGACAGGGGGCGGCTACACCTTC.

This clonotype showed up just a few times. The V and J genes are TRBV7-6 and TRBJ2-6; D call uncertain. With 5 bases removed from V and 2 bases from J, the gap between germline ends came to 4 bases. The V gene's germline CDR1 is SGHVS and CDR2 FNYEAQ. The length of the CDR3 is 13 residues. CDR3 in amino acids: CASSAAGANVLTF. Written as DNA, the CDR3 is TGTGCCAGCAGCGCAGCTGGGGCCAACGTCCTGACTTTC.

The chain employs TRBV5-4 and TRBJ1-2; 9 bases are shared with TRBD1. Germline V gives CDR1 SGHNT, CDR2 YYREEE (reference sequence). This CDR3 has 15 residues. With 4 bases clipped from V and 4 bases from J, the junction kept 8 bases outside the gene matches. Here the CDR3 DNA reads TGTGCCAGCAGCGACCCGGGACAGGGTCGCTATGGCTACACCTTC. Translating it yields CASSDPGQGRYGYTF.

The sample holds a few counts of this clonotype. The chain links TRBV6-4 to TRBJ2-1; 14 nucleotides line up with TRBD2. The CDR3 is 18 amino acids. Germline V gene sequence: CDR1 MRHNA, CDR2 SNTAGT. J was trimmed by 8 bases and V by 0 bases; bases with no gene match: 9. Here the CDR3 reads CASSDSRLGLAGVYEQFF. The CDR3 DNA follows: TGTGCCAGCAGTGACTCCCGCCTGGGACTAGCGGGAGTCTATGAGCAGTTCTTC.